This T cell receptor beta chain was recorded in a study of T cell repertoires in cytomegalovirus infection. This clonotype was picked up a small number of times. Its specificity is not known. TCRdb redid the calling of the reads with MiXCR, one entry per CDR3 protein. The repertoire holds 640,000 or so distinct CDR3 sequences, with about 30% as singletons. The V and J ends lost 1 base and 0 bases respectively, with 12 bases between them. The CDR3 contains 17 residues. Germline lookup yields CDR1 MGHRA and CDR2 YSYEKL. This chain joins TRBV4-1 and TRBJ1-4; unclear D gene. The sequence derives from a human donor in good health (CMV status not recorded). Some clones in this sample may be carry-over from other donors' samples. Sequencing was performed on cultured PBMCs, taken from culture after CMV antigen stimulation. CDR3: CASSQVSRAATNEKLFF. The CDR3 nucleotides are TGCGCCAGCAGCCAAGTGTCAAGAGCCGCAACTAATGAAAAACTGTTTTTT.